This is a list of T cell receptor beta chains from one sample in a study of T cells in Graves' hyperthyroidism and ophthalmopathy. TCRdb independently ran MiXCR on the multiplex PCR reads; one entry per CDR3 protein. The data hold 300,000 to 400,000 distinct CDR3 sequences, with over 15% observed a single time. The source material was blood. The receptors shown here come from a woman aged 45-60 years with Graves' hyperthyroidism. Both conserved end residues are trimmed from each CDR3. The order of the fields is V gene, CDR3 protein.

>TRBV18
ASSPRDRGQVEQF
>TRBV5-1
ASSLEQGARSSEQFFGPGTPLH
>TRBV2
ASNRDISTDTQY
>TRBV7-9
ASSLAETRRVTEQF
>TRBV5-1
ASRRQGGPSTDTQY
>TRBV28
ASSLLQGAPYEQY
>TRBV7-2
ASSFSGEQY
>TRBV5-5
ASSLARGTGTGELF
>TRBV2
ASGRGISNEQF
>TRBV6-5
ASSYAGVNVLT
>TRBV6-5
ASSYYATGSGNTIY
>TRBV2
ASRVSGQGGYEQY
>TRBV18
ASSPTSGETQY
>TRBV5-1
ASSLGGQINTGELF
>TRBV2
ASSDRASTDTQY
>TRBV7-9
ASSSSPGRGVYEQY
>TRBV29-1
SVDYPPSGRASETQY
>TRBV28
ASGWLAGGPSTDTQY
>TRBV12-3/TRBV12-4
ASSFGQTLRTLH
>TRBV19
ASNNNYGYT
>TRBV18
ASSPPQFSGANVLT
>TRBV7-3
ASSGGGHNEQF
>TRBV13
ASSYLEGSTDTQY
>TRBV20-1
SARDGSGRKTYEQY
>TRBV3-1
ASSQGGDNEQF
>TRBV4-2
ASSQERQITGELF
>TRBV11-1
ASSRPGQHQETQY
>TRBV2
ASTEGDLGNQPQH
>TRBV27
ASSGQVGELF
>TRBV28
ASSWTSDEQY
>TRBV28
ASSLRAGVYEKLF
>TRBV7-2
ASSSSQEQY
>TRBV6-1
ASSLTSGRGTEQF
>TRBV19
ASSMTTQPQH
>TRBV2
ASSEAGLAENEQF
>TRBV18
ASSLTGADSNQPQH
>TRBV6-1
ASSQQGAEAF
>TRBV11-2
ASTQVAARNPDTQY
>TRBV10-3
AISVRQGVTSEAF
>TRBV12-3/TRBV12-4
ASSLRDQGYYGYT
>TRBV28
ASSAFYNEQF
>TRBV19
ASKVNSNQPQH
>TRBV6-1
ASSNQGGVYEQY
>TRBV27
ASSSASGVPYNEQF
>TRBV5-1
ASSLDTSWETQY
>TRBV19
ASSPSGGGTGELF
>TRBV6-1
ASIDPLAGNEQF